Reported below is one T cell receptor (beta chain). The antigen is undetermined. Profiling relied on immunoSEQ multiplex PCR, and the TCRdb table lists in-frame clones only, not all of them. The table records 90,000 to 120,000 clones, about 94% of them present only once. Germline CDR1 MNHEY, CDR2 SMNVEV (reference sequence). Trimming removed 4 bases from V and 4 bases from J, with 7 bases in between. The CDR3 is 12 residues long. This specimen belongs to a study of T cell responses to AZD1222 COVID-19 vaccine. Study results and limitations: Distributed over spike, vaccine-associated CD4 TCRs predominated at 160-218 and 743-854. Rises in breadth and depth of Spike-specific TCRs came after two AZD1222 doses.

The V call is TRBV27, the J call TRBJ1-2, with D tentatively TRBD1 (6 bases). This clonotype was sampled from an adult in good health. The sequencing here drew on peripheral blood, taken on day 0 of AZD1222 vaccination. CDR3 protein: CASSSGVYGYTF. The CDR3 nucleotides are TGTGCCAGCAGTTCAGGGGTCTATGGCTACACCTTC.